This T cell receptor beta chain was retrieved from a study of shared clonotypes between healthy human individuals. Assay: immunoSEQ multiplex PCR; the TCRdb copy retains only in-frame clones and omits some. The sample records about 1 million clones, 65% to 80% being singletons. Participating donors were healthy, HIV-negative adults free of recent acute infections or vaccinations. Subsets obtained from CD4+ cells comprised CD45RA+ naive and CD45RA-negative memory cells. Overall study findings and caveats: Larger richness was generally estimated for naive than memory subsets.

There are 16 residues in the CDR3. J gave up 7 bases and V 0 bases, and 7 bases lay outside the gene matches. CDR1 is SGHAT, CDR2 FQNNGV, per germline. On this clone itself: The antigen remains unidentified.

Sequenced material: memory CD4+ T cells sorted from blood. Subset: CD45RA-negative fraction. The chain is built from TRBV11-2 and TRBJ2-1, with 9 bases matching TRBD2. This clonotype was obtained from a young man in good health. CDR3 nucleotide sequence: TGTGCCAGCAGCTTAGATCAAGCGGGAGGTATGAATGAGCAGTTCTTC. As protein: CASSLDQAGGMNEQFF.